Listed here are 20 T cell receptor beta chains from one sample, sequenced in a study of T cell changes during pregnancy in multiple sclerosis. Measured with immunoSEQ multiplex PCR; TCRdb has only the in-frame clones, and not every one. The sample lists approximately 50,000 clones; around 90% were seen once. The sequences come from CD4+ T cells from peripheral blood mononuclear cells, collected after pregnancy. The receptors here all came from a female donor with multiple sclerosis, enrolled in a pregnancy study.

V gene TRBV5-1 combines with J gene TRBJ1-1; D is unclear. The CDR3 covers 13 residues. V was cut by 1 base and J by 1 base, with 5 bases left in between. Germline V lookup: CDR1 SGHRS, CDR2 YFSETQ. The CDR3 sequence is CASSLPGNTEAFF. The CDR3 nucleotides read TGCGCCAGCAGCTTGCCAGGGAACACTGAAGCTTTCTTT.

The chain carries TRBV5-8 and TRBJ2-4; a possible D gene is TRBD2 (6 bases). The CDR3 covers 15 residues. Per the germline V gene, CDR1 is SGHTS and CDR2 is YDEGEE. V gave up 3 bases and J gave up 1 base, with 11 bases separating them. The CDR3 sequence: CASSSSGVAKNIQYF. CDR3 in DNA: TGTGCCAGCAGCTCGTCGGGGGTGGCCAAAAACATTCAGTACTTC.

The CDR3 coding sequence is TGTGCCAGCAGCTCGAGAGTCTCTGGGGCCAACGTCCTGACTTTC. Protein: CASSSRVSGANVLTF. The rearrangement uses TRBV7-9 and TRBJ2-6; D gene ambiguous. Trimming shortened V by 4 bases and J by 0 bases, and 7 bases separated the two germline ends. CDR1 is SEHNR, CDR2 FQNEAQ, per germline (reference sequence). The CDR3 is made up of 15 amino acids.

The gene calls are TRBV6-5 and TRBJ1-5, with 12 bases that match TRBD1. V lost 5 bases, J lost 7 bases, and 6 bases stayed unmatched. The CDR3 extends over 15 amino acids. Germline values: CDR1 MNHEY, CDR2 SVGAGI. CDR3 DNA: TGTGCCAGCAGTGCTGGGACAGGGGGCAGGCAGCCCCAGCATTTT. Translating it yields CASSAGTGGRQPQHF.

Only a few counts were recorded for this clone. This rearrangement joins TRBV19 to TRBJ2-1; 7 bases map to TRBD2. CDR1 LNHDA and CDR2 SQIVND come from the germline V gene (reference sequence). V trimming: 3 bases; J trimming: 8 bases; junction bases outside the gene matches: 7. This CDR3 spans 14 amino acids. The CDR3: CASSIQRGLHEQFF. CDR3 bases: TGTGCCAGTAGTATCCAGCGGGGTCTACATGAGCAGTTCTTC.

This chain uses TRBV7-9 with TRBJ1-4; 8 bases align to TRBD1. With V trimmed by 5 bases and J by 1 base, 6 bases remained unmatched. The germline V gene encodes CDR1 SEHNR and CDR2 FQNEAQ (reference sequence). The CDR3 is 16 residues long. The CDR3, as DNA: TGTGCCAGCAGCGTCAGGGGGCGTAGAACTAATGAAAAACTGTTTTTT. Protein sequence: CASSVRGRRTNEKLFF.

J is TRBJ1-3 and V is TRBV5-1; a possible D gene is TRBD1 (6 bases). This CDR3 is built from 16 residues. Per germline, CDR1 SGHRS and CDR2 YFSETQ. Trimming pared 0 bases from V and 0 bases from J, leaving 10 bases between. CDR3 nucleotide sequence: TGCGCCAGCAGCTTGGGCCAGGGGAGCTCTGGAAACACCATATATTTT. Encoded protein: CASSLGQGSSGNTIYF.

A remark on this clone: The germline gene is not matched at one end of the junction; a read error may be the cause. The chain is built from TRBV5-4 and TRBJ2-3; 16 nucleotides line up with TRBD2. CDR3 size: 14 residues. The germline gives CDR1 SGHNT, CDR2 YYREEE (reference sequence). DNA for the CDR3: TGTGCCAGCAGCGCCCCGGGACTAGCGGGAGGGCCCAATTTT. Translation gives CASSAPGLAGGPNF. The variable domain in full, completed from reference TRBV5-4 and TRBJ2-3, reads ETGVTQSPTHLIKTRGQQVTLRCSSQSGHNTVSWYQQALGQGPQFIFQYYREEENGRGNFPPRFSGLQFPNYSSELNVNALELDDSALYLCASSAPGLAGGPNFGPGTRLTVL.

The V and J genes are TRBV4-3 and TRBJ1-2; TRBD1 agrees at 11 bases. The CDR3 length is 15 residues. The V and J ends lost 4 bases and 5 bases, in that order; junction bases with no gene match: 6. Germline CDR1 LGHNA, CDR2 YSLEER. The CDR3 here is CASSPGQGAEYGYTF. The CDR3 nucleotides read TGCGCCAGCAGCCCAGGACAGGGGGCGGAATATGGCTACACCTTC.

The count of this clone is one. This chain joins TRBV11-2 and TRBJ2-1, with D possibly being TRBD1 (6 bases). The CDR3 runs 16 residues. V was cut by 1 base and J by 12 bases, with 22 bases left in between. Germline CDR1 and CDR2: SGHAT and FQNNGV. The CDR3 reads CASSLVRTGLRLGQFF. In DNA form, the CDR3 reads TGTGCCAGCAGCTTAGTCCGTACAGGGTTAAGGCTTGGGCAGTTCTTC.

This clone came up once. The chain combines TRBV28 with TRBJ2-2; weak D call: TRBD2 (5 bases). V lost 6 bases and J lost 4, with 15 bases in between. This CDR3 has 15 amino acids. Per germline, CDR1 MDHEN and CDR2 SYDVKM. The CDR3 nucleotides read TGTGCCAGCAGGAACCCTACTAGATTCACCGGGGAGCTGTTTTTT. Translating it yields CASRNPTRFTGELFF.

This clone was counted only a few times. V gene TRBV25-1 combines with J gene TRBJ1-1; D remains unclear. Per germline, CDR1 MGHDK and CDR2 SYGVNS. V shed 4 bases and J shed 7 bases, with 13 bases lying between them. The CDR3 is made up of 13 amino acids. The CDR3 sequence: CASSGVGVGEAFF. The CDR3 DNA follows: TGTGCCAGCAGTGGAGTCGGGGTAGGTGAAGCTTTCTTT. The full variable domain, its missing parts supplied by reference TRBV25-1 and TRBJ1-1, is EADIYQTPRYLVIGTGKKITLECSQTMGHDKMYWYQQDPGMELHLIHYSYGVNSTEKGDLSSESTVSRIRTEHFPLTLESARPSHTSQYLCASSGVGVGEAFFGQGTRLTVV.

The rearrangement links TRBV27 to TRBJ2-7; TRBD2 matches at 7 bases. The germline gives CDR1 MNHEY, CDR2 SMNVEV (reference sequence). This CDR3 comprises 14 residues. The junction had 14 bases not matched to a gene; V was cut back by 5 bases and J by 10 bases. The chain's CDR3 is CASSPQRGVGEQYF. CDR3 bases: TGTGCCAGCAGTCCCCAACGGGGGGTTGGCGAACAGTACTTC.

The V gene is TRBV2, the J gene TRBJ2-5; 8 bases are a match to TRBD1. Germline CDR1 reads SNHLY; CDR2 reads FYNNEI. The CDR3 consists of 14 residues. Trimming took 2 bases from V and 6 from J; bases not matched to a gene: 5. CDR3: CASSERQGTKTQYF. The CDR3 nucleotides read TGTGCCAGCAGTGAAAGACAGGGGACCAAGACCCAGTACTTC.

The chain employs TRBV7-2 and TRBJ1-2, with D hard to call. CDR3 length: 14 residues. The V and J ends lost 5 bases and 0 bases respectively, with 10 bases between them. Germline-derived CDR1 and CDR2 are SGHTA and FQGNSA. The CDR3 is CASSASTSNYGYTF. The CDR3, as DNA: TGTGCCAGCAGCGCGTCGACTTCTAACTATGGCTACACCTTC.

This chain joins TRBV5-1 and TRBJ2-6; D uncertain. The CDR3 is 17 amino acids. Germline V gene sequence: CDR1 SGHRS, CDR2 YFSETQ. V lost 0 bases and J lost 0, with 10 bases in between. CDR3 region: CASSLVALSSGANVLTF. The CDR3 DNA follows: TGCGCCAGCAGCTTGGTTGCCCTGAGCTCTGGGGCCAACGTCCTGACTTTC.

The J gene is TRBJ2-3, the V gene TRBV30; 10 bases map to TRBD2. CDR3 length: 14 amino acids. With V trimmed by 2 bases and J by 4 bases, 3 bases remained unmatched. Germline CDR1 is GTSNPN and CDR2 is SVGIG (reference sequence). DNA of the CDR3: TGTGCCTGGAGTCGGACTAGCGGCTCAGATACGCAGTATTTT. Amino acid sequence: CAWSRTSGSDTQYF.

V and J are TRBV7-6 and TRBJ1-5; D is undetermined. Germline V gene lookup returns CDR1 SGHVS and CDR2 FNYEAQ. The CDR3 contains 14 residues. The V end lost 5 bases, the J end lost 2 bases, and 10 bases lay between the germline ends. For the CDR3, the DNA is TGTGCCAGCAGCCCCGGGGTGGGCAATCAGCCCCAGCATTTT. Protein sequence: CASSPGVGNQPQHF.

The rearrangement joins TRBV27 to TRBJ2-7; D is unclear. The CDR3 sequence is 14 residues long. Germline V gene sequence: CDR1 MNHEY, CDR2 SMNVEV (reference sequence). The germline V and J ends were trimmed by 6 bases and 1 base, with 13 bases remaining between them. CDR3 in DNA: TGTGCCAGCAGGTTAACTCCACCTTCCTACGAGCAGTACTTC. This translates into CASRLTPPSYEQYF.

The chain links TRBV9 to TRBJ2-1, with TRBD2 matching over 7 bases. This CDR3 has 15 amino acids. Germline CDR1 and CDR2: SGDLS and YYNGEE. The V and J ends lost 3 bases and 10 bases, in that order; junction bases with no gene match: 13. This CDR3 reads CASSALAELSGEQFF. The CDR3 DNA sequence: TGTGCCAGCAGCGCCCTAGCGGAGCTCTCAGGCGAGCAGTTCTTC. The whole variable domain, filled in from reference TRBV9 and TRBJ2-1, reads DSGVTQTPKHLITATGQRVTLRCSPRSGDLSVYWYQQSLDQGLQFLIQYYNGEERAKGNILERFSAQQFPDLHSELNLSSLELGDSALYFCASSALAELSGEQFFGPGTRLTVL.